A selection of T cell receptor beta chains follows, all from one sample in a study of response to subunit inactivated influenza vaccine. TCRdb re-derived calls from the RT-PCR reads in MiXCR, one entry per CDR3 protein. The table has about 500,000 distinct CDR3 sequences, about 15% seen once. Specimen: CD4+ T cells sorted from PBMCs, collected approximately 25 months after vaccination. The receptors derive from a man between 50 and 69 years old who received an inactivated influenza vaccine. Both conserved end residues are trimmed from each CDR3. D genes are given only for firm matches.

V: TRBV6-6
D: NA
CDR3: ASSYNEQF

V: TRBV19
D: TRBD1
CDR3: ASIGRQGLPQH

V: TRBV7-2
D: NA
CDR3: ASSPQNLYGYT

V: TRBV6-1
D: NA
CDR3: ASSAGSYSGNTIY

V: TRBV4-1
D: TRBD1
CDR3: ASSQPGQDGIQY

V: TRBV20-1
D: NA
CDR3: SASGGLDVAVNQETQY

V: TRBV20-1
D: NA
CDR3: SASPASNQPQH

V: TRBV28
D: NA
CDR3: ASRSRGASYEQY

V: TRBV7-6
D: TRBD2
CDR3: ASSLPTSGGIWNEQF

V: TRBV9
D: NA
CDR3: ASSVSTGWEETQY

V: TRBV6-1
D: TRBD1
CDR3: ASSEVPSRGETQY

V: TRBV6-1
D: NA
CDR3: ASTMGLTNQPQH

V: TRBV11-2
D: TRBD1
CDR3: ASSFGHSGGYEQY

V: TRBV5-1
D: NA
CDR3: ASSLFRGVGEQY

V: TRBV3-1
D: NA
CDR3: ASTGGRKNSPLH

V: TRBV4-2
D: NA
CDR3: ASSQGVGMASIEAF

V: TRBV7-9
D: NA
CDR3: ASSFPWEGYGYT

V: TRBV28
D: NA
CDR3: GAQGRVSDTQY